The 5 T cell receptor beta chains given below trace back to one sample, sequenced in a study of beta chain features in type 1 diabetes. Study conclusions and caveats: TCRB CDR3s were moderately but significantly shorter in Type 1 diabetes patients in all four CD4+ subsets.

Sequenced material consisted of expressed TCRB transcripts (all of the isolated RNA was reverse transcribed). Sequencing was performed with immunoSEQ multiplex PCR; in TCRdb, only in-frame clones are kept and a portion is missing. Here the sample spans about 400,000 clones, about 12% being singletons. These receptors are not linked to any known antigen. Source material: naive CD4+ T cells from blood. The receptor set was obtained from a woman aged 18-29 years with type 1 diabetes.

This clone was detected a few times. The chain's CDR3 is CASSLEGGAGASAVHIQYF. In DNA form, the CDR3 reads TGTGCCAGCAGCTTAGAAGGGGGGGCGGGGGCCTCGGCGGTGCACATTCAGTACTTC. The chain employs TRBV7-8 and TRBJ2-4, with a weak D call TRBD2 (7 bases). Trimming took 1 base from V and 8 from J, leaving 27 bases between them. Germline CDR1 and CDR2: SGHVS and FQNEAQ. This CDR3 has 19 amino acids. The complete variable domain, with remaining parts taken from reference TRBV7-8 and TRBJ2-4, reads GAGVSQSPRYKVAKRGQDVALRCDPISGHVSLFWYQQALGQGPEFLTYFQNEAQLDKSGLPSDRFFAERPEGSVSTLKIQRTQQEDSAVYLCASSLEGGAGASAVHIQYFGAGTRLSVL.

This clone came up a few times. CDR3 region: CASILGTGGYEQYF. The CDR3 nucleotides read TGTGCCAGCATCCTTGGGACAGGGGGTTACGAGCAGTACTTC. The chain joins TRBV28 to TRBJ2-7; 11 nucleotides line up with TRBD1. V lost 7 bases, J lost 4 bases, and 6 bases stayed unmatched. The CDR3 is 14 amino acids. The germline CDR1 and CDR2 sequences are MDHEN and SYDVKM.

This rearrangement joins TRBV10-3 to TRBJ2-4; maybe TRBD2 (5 bases). The CDR3 has 14 residues. Germline CDR1 ENHRY, CDR2 SYGVKD. Trimming cost V 1 base and J 6 bases, with 10 bases left between them. The CDR3 protein is CAISELSEGNIQYF. CDR3 in DNA: TGTGCCATCAGTGAGTTGAGCGAGGGAAACATTCAGTACTTC.

The chain is built from TRBV5-4 and TRBJ2-7; 8 nucleotides agree with TRBD1. V dropped 4 bases and J dropped 3; count of bases not matched to a gene: 9. This CDR3 comprises 15 residues. In germline, CDR1 is SGHNT, CDR2 YYREEE (reference sequence). CDR3 residues: CASSRLDRVVYEQYF. CDR3 nucleotide sequence: TGTGCCAGCAGCCGTTTGGACAGGGTTGTCTACGAGCAGTACTTC.

V usage is TRBV29-1 and J usage is TRBJ1-1; D possibly corresponds to TRBD1 (6 bases). The V end lost 4 bases, the J end lost 4 bases, and 19 bases lay between the germline ends. There are 15 residues in the CDR3. CDR1 SQVTM and CDR2 ANQGSEA come from the germline V gene. For the CDR3, the DNA is TGCAGCGTTGCTCCAGGGGCCACGGTTGGCACTGAAGCTTTCTTT. Amino acids: CSVAPGATVGTEAFF.